The rows below give T cell receptor beta chains drawn from one sample of a study of CD8+ T cells in alopecia areata. Generated by immunoSEQ multiplex PCR, the TCRdb table keeps only in-frame clones and is missing some. The sample lists fewer than 250,000 clones; over 60% were seen once. The sequences come from CD4+ T cells sorted from blood, collected at week 4, from a patient treated with tofacitinib. Receptors originate from a human donor with alopecia areata. CDR3s include the opening cysteine and the closing phenylalanine or tryptophan.

v_gene,j_gene,CDR3aa
TRBV7-9,TRBJ1-2,CASSLGYYGYTF
TRBV7-2,TRBJ1-2,CASSSTGIGGYTF
TRBV9,TRBJ1-1,CASSPQSLTTEAFF
TRBV18,TRBJ2-7,CASSPPGVHEQYF
TRBV19,TRBJ1-1,CASDSGAMNTEAFF
TRBV25-1,TRBJ2-5,CASPLSQETQYF
TRBV4-1,TRBJ2-4,CASSQDSITKNIQYF
TRBV20-1,TRBJ2-5,CSASRSKTQYF
TRBV5-6,TRBJ2-2,CASSLQGRNTGELFF
TRBV7-2,TRBJ2-5,CASSPLLGGEETQYF
TRBV5-6,TRBJ2-7,CASSRTNYEQYF
TRBV30,TRBJ2-7,CAWRKGGLYEQYF
TRBV7-9,TRBJ2-7,CASSSSRWTVYEQYF